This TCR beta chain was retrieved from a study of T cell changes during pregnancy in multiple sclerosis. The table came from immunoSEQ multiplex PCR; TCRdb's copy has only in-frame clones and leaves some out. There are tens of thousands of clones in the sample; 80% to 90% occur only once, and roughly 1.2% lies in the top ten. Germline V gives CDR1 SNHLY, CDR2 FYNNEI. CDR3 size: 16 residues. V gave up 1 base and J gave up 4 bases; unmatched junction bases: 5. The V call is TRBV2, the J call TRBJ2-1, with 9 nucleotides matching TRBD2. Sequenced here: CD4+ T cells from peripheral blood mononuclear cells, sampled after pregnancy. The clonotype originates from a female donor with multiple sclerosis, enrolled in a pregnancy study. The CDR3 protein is CASSEVRLAVYNEQFF. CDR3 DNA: TGTGCCAGCAGTGAAGTAAGACTAGCGGTTTACAATGAGCAGTTCTTC.